This T cell receptor beta chain came from a study of T-cell memory formation after mild COVID-19. Concerning this clonotype: Its specificity is not known.

Study-level results: Later expanders leaned CD4+, whereas day 15 to 85 contracting clones were balanced CD4/CD8.

TCRdb reprocessed the 5' RACE reads with MiXCR, giving one entry per CDR3 protein. The sample shows approximately 410,000 distinct CDR3 sequences, about 22% of them seen only once. The V segment lost 5 bases and the J segment 4 bases; nucleotides outside the gene matches: 15. The CDR3 totals 18 residues. Germline values: CDR1 ENHRY, CDR2 SYGVKD. Sequenced: PBMCs or a T cell subset sorted from them (not recorded which). This chain links TRBV10-3 with TRBJ2-3; 10 nucleotides agree with TRBD1. This sequence was found in an adult woman who had mild COVID-19 (a few samples of this study predate the infection). Cell type and time point are not known. The CDR3 region has the DNA TGTGCCATCAGTCTTACTTTTGGACAGGGGGTGGACGCAGATACGCAGTATTTT. Protein sequence: CAISLTFGQGVDADTQYF.